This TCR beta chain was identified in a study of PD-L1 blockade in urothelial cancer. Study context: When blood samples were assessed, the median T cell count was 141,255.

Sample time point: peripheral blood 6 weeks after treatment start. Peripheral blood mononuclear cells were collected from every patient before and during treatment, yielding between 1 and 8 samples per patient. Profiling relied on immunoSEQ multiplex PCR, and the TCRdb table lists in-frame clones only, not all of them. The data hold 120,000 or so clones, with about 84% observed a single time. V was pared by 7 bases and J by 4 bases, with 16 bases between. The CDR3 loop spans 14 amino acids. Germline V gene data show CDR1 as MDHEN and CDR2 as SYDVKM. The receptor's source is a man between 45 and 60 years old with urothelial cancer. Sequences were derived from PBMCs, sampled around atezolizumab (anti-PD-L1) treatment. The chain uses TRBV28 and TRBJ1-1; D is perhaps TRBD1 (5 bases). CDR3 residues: CASKLIAGSTEAFF. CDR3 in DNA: TGTGCCAGCAAACTAATAGCAGGGTCCACTGAAGCTTTCTTT.